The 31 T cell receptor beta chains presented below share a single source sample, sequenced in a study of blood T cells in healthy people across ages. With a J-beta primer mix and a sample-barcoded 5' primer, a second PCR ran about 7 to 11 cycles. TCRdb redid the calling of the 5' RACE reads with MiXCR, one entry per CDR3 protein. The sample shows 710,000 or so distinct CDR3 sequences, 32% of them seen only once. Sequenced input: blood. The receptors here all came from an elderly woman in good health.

The CDR3 DNA reads as TGTGCCAGCAGCATTACAGCGCTCTATGGCTACACCTTC. This translates into CASSITALYGYTF. The chain has TRBV7-2 and TRBJ1-2; D remains unclear. CDR1 and CDR2 from the germline V gene are SGHTA and FQGNSA. Trimming stripped 5 bases from V and 4 bases from J, with 11 bases between. This CDR3 contains 13 residues. Drawing the rest from reference TRBV7-2 and TRBJ1-2, the complete variable domain is GAGVSQSPSNKVTEKGKDVELRCDPISGHTALYWYRQSLGQGLEFLIYFQGNSAPDKSGLPSDRFSAERTGGSVSTLTIQRTQQEDSAVYLCASSITALYGYTFGSGTRLTVV.

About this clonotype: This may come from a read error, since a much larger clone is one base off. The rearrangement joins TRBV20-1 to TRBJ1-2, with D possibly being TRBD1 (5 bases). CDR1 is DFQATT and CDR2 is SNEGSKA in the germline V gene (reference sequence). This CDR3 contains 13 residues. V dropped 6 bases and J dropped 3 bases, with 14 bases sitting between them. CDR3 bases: TGCAGTGCCCCGTTCCGGGGCTACTATGGCTACACCTTC. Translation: CSAPFRGYYGYTF.

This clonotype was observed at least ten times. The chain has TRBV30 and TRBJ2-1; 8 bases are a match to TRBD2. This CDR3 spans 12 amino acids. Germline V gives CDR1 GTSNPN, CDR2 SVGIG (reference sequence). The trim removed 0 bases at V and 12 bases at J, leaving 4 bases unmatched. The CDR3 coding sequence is TGTGCCTGGAGTGTACGGGGGGGAGGGCAGTTCTTC. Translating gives CAWSVRGGGQFF.

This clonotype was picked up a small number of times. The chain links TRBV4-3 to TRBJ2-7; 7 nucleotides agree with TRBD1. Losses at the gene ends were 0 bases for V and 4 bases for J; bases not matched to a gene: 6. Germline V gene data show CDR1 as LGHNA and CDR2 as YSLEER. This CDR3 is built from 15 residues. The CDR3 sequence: CASSQDRTGRYEQYF. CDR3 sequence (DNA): TGCGCCAGCAGCCAAGACCGGACAGGTAGATACGAGCAGTACTTC.

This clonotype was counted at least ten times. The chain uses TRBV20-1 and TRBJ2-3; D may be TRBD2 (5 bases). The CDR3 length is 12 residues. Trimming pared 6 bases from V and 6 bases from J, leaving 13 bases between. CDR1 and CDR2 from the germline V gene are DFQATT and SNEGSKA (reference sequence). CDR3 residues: CSAHLARDTQYF. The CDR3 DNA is TGCAGTGCCCACCTAGCTAGGGATACGCAGTATTTT.

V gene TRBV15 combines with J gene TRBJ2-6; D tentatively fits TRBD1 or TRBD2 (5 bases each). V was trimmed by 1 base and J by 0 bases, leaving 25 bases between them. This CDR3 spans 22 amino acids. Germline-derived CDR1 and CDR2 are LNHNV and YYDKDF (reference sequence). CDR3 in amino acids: CATSRGGVFNRITSSGANVLTF. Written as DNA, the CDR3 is TGTGCCACCAGCAGAGGTGGAGTTTTTAACAGGATCACTAGCTCTGGGGCCAACGTCCTGACTTTC.

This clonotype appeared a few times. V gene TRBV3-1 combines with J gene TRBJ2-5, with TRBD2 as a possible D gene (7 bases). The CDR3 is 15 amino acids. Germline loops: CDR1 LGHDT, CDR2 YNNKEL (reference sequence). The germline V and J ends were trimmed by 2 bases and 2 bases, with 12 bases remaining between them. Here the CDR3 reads CASSQRRGPQETQYF. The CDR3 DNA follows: TGTGCCAGCAGCCAAAGGCGGGGGCCGCAAGAGACCCAGTACTTC.

CDR3 in DNA: TGTGCCAGCAGTCCGGGGGGGGGACAGAACAATTCACCCCTCCACTTT. It yields the protein CASSPGGGQNNSPLHF. The chain combines TRBV6-1 with TRBJ1-6; 7 bases fit TRBD1. The V gene's germline CDR1 is MNHNS and CDR2 SASEGT. J lost 7 bases, V lost 5 bases, and 11 bases had no gene match. This CDR3 has 16 amino acids.

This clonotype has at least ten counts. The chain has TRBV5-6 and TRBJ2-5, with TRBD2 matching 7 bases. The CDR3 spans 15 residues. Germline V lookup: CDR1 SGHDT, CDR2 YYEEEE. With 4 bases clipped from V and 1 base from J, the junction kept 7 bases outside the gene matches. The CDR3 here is CASSPVQRGQETQYF. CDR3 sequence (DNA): TGTGCCAGCAGCCCAGTCCAGCGGGGCCAAGAGACCCAGTACTTC.

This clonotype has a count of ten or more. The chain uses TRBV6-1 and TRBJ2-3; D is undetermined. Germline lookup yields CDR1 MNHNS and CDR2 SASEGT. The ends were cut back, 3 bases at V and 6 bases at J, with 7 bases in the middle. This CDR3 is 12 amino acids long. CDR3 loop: CASSDYPDTQYF. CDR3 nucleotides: TGTGCCAGCAGTGACTACCCCGATACGCAGTATTTT.

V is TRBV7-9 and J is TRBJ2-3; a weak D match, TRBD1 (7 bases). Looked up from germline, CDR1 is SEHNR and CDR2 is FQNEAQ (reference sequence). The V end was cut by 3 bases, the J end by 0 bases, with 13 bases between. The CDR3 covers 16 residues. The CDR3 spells CASSFQGGPSTDTQYF. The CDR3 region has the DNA TGTGCCAGCAGCTTTCAGGGGGGACCTAGCACAGATACGCAGTATTTT.

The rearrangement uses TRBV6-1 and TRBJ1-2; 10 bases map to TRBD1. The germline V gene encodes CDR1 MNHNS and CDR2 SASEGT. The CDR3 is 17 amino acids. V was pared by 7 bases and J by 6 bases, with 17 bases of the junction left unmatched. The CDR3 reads CASKLGTGAFLAHGYTF. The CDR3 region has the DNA TGTGCCAGCAAGCTGGGGACAGGGGCCTTTCTAGCCCATGGCTACACCTTC.

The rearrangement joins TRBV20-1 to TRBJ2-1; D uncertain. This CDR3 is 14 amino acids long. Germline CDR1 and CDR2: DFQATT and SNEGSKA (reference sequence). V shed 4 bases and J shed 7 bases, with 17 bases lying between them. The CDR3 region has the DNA TGCAGTGCTAAACCTCGGGCTTTCCGGAATGAGCAGTTCTTC. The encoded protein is CSAKPRAFRNEQFF.

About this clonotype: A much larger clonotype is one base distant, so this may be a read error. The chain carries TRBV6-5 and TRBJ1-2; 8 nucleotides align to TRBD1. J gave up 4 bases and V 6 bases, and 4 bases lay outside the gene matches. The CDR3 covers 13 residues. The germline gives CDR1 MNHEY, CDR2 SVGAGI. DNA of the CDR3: TGTGCCAGCAGGGAGACAGGGGTCTATGGCTACACCTTC. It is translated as CASRETGVYGYTF.

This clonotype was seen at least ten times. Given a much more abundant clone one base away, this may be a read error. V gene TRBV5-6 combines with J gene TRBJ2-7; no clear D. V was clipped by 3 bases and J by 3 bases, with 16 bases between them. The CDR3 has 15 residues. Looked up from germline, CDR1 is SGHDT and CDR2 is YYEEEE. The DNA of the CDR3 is TGTGCCAGCAGCTCCGGGCCTGGCTCCCGCTACGAGCAGTACTTC. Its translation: CASSSGPGSRYEQYF.

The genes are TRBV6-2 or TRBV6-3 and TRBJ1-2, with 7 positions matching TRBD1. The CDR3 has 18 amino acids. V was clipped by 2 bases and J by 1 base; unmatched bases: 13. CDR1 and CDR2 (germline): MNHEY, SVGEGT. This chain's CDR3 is CASSYTQGRHDRNYGYTF. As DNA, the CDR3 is TGTGCCAGCAGTTACACACAGGGGCGACACGATCGTAACTATGGCTACACCTTC.

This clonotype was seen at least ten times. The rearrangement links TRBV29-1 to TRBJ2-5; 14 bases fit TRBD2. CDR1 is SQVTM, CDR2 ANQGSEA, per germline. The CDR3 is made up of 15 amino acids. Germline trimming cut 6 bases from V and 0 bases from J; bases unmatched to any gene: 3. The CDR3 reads CSVRTSGGNQETQYF. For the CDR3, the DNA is TGCAGCGTCAGGACTAGCGGGGGGAACCAAGAGACCCAGTACTTC.

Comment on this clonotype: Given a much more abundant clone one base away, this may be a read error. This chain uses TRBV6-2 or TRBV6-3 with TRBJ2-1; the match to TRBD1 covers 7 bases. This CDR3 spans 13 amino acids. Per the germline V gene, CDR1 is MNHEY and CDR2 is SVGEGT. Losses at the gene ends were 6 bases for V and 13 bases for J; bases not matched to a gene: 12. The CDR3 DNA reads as TGTGCCAGCAGATGGACAGGCCAAGAGACCCAGTTCTTC. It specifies CASRWTGQETQFF.

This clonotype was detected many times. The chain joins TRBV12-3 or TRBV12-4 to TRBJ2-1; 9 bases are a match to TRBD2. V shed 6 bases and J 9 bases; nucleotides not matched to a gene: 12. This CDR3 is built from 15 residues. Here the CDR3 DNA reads TGTGCCAGCAGCCCGGGGCGGGGGGGCCTTTTTGAGCAGTTCTTC. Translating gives CASSPGRGGLFEQFF.

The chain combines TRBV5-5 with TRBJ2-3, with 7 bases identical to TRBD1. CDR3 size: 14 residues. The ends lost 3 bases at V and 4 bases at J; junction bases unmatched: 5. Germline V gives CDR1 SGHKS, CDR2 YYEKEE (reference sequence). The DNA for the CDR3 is TGTGCCAGCAGCTGCCGGGACAGCGCAGATACGCAGTATTTT. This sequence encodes CASSCRDSADTQYF.

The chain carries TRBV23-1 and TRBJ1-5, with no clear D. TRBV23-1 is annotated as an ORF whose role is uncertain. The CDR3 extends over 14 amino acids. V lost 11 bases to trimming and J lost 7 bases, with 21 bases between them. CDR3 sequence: CAPPRARAEQPQHF. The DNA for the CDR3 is TGCGCCCCACCTCGGGCTCGGGCAGAGCAGCCCCAGCATTTT.

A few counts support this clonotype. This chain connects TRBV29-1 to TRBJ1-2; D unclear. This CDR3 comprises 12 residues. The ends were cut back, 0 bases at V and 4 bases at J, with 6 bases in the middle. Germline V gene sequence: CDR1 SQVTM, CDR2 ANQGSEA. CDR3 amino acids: CSVEDALYGYTF. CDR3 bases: TGCAGCGTTGAAGATGCACTCTATGGCTACACCTTC.

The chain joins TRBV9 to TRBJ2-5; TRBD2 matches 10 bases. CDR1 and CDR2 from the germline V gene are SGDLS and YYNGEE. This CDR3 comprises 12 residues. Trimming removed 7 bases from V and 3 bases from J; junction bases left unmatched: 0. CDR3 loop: CASGLAEETQYF. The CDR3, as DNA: TGTGCCAGCGGACTAGCGGAAGAGACCCAGTACTTC.

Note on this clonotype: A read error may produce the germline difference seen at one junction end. The CDR3 protein is CAGSLLADNQPQHF. DNA of the CDR3: TGTGCCGGCAGTTTACTGGCAGACAATCAGCCCCAGCATTTT. V gene TRBV27 combines with J gene TRBJ1-5; D is uncertain. There are 14 residues in the CDR3. Per the germline V gene, CDR1 is MNHEY and CDR2 is SMNVEV (reference sequence).

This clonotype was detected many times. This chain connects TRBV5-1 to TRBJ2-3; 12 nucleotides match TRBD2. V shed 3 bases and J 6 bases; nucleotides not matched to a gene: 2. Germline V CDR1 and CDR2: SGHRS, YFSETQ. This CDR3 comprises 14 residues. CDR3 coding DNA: TGCGCCAGCAGCTATGGACTAGCGGGGGATACGCAGTATTTT. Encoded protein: CASSYGLAGDTQYF.

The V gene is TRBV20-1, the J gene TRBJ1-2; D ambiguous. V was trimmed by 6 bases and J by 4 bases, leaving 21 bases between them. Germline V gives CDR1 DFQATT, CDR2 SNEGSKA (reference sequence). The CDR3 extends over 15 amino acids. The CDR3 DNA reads TGCAGTGCCAGAACTTTCTCGGACGGAAGCTATGGCTACACCTTC. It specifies CSARTFSDGSYGYTF.

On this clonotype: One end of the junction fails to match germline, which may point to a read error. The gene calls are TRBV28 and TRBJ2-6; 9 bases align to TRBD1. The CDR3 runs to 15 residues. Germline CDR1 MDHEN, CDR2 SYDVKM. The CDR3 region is CASGLQGAGANVRTF. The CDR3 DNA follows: TGTGCCAGCGGCTTACAGGGGGCTGGGGCCAACGTCCGGACTTTC.

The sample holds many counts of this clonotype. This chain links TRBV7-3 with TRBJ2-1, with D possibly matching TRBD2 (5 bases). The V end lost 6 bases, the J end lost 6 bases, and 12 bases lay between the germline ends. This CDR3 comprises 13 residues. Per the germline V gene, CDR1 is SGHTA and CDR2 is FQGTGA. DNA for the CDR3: TGTGCCAGCAGGCGGGCTGACTCCAATGAGCAGTTCTTC. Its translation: CASRRADSNEQFF.

The chain's CDR3 is CSAFISGTDYGYTF. CDR3 DNA: TGCAGTGCTTTCATTTCCGGGACAGACTATGGCTACACCTTC. The chain recombines TRBV20-1 with TRBJ1-2, with 7 bases fitting TRBD1. Germline V gene data show CDR1 as DFQATT and CDR2 as SNEGSKA (reference sequence). The CDR3 totals 14 residues. The junction had 9 bases not matched to a gene; V was cut back by 5 bases and J by 3 bases.

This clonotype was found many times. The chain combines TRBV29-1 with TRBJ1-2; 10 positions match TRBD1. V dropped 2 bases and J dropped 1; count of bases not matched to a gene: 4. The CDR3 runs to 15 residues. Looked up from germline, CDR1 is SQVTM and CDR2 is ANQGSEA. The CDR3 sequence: CSVERQGAGNYGYTF. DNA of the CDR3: TGCAGCGTTGAAAGACAGGGGGCTGGTAACTATGGCTACACCTTC.

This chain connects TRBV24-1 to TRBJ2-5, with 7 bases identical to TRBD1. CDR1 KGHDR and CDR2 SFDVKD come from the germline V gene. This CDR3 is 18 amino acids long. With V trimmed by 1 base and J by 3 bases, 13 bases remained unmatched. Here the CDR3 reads CATSDFGRSGDRKETQYF. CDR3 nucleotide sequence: TGTGCCACCAGTGATTTCGGGCGGTCCGGGGACAGAAAAGAGACCCAGTACTTC.